The T cell receptor beta chain under discussion was sequenced for a study of patients and donors after allogeneic stem cell transplantation. Each CDR3 protein is one row after TCRdb ran MiXCR on the RT-PCR reads. The sample contains fewer than 95,000 distinct CDR3 sequences, roughly 4.9% of which appear only once. This clonotype was counted many times. From germline, CDR1 is KGHSH and CDR2 LQKENI. With V trimmed by 3 bases and J by 1 base, 8 bases remained unmatched. The CDR3 has 16 amino acids. Material for sequencing was blood, either unsorted or a sorted T cell fraction (not recorded which). This receptor was obtained from a human donor who was either an allogeneic HSCT recipient or a stem cell or donor lymphocyte infusion donor (not recorded which). It is not recorded whose cells these are; they may come from a transplant donor. V gene TRBV18 combines with J gene TRBJ1-1; 7 nucleotides match TRBD1. The CDR3 DNA reads TGTGCCAGCTCACCTTTTGCCGACAGGGCGAACACTGAAGCTTTCTTT. The encoded protein is CASSPFADRANTEAFF.